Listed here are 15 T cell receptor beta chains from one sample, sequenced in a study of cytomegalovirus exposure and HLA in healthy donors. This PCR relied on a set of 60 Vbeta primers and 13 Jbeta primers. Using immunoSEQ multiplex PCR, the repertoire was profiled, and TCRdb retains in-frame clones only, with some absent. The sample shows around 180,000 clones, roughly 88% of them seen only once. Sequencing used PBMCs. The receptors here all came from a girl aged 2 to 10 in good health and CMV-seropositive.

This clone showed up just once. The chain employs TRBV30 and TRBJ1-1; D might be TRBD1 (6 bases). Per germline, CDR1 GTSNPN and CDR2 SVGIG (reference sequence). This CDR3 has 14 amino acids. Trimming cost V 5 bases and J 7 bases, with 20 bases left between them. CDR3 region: CAWWKPGHEIEAFF. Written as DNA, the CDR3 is TGTGCCTGGTGGAAACCGGGACACGAGATTGAAGCTTTCTTT.

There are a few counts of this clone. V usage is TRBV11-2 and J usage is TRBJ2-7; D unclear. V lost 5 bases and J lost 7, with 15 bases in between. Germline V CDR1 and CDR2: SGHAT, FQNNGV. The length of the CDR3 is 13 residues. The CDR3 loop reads CASSPPTGGEQYF. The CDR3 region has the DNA TGTGCCAGCAGCCCGCCGACGGGTGGGGAGCAGTACTTC.

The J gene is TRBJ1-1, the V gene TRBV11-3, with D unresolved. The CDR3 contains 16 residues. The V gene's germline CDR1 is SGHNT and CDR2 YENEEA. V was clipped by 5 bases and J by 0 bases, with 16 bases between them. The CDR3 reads CASSPASDTMNTEAFF. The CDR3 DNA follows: TGTGCCAGCAGCCCAGCAAGTGACACCATGAACACTGAAGCTTTCTTT.

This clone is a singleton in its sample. In DNA, the CDR3 is TGTGCCAGCCAAGGGGAGGGCTATGGCTACACCTTC. Its translation is CASQGEGYGYTF. The chain combines TRBV28 with TRBJ1-2, with TRBD1 as a possible D gene (5 bases). V was clipped by 8 bases and J by 4 bases, with 11 bases between them. The CDR3 length is 12 residues. Germline-derived CDR1 and CDR2 are MDHEN and SYDVKM.

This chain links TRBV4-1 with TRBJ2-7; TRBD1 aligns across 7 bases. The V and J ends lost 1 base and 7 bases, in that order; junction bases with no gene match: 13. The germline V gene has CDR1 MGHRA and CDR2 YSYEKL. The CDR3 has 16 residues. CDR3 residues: CASSQVPRDRGREQYF. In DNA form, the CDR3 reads TGCGCCAGCAGCCAAGTTCCCCGGGACAGAGGCCGAGAGCAGTACTTC.

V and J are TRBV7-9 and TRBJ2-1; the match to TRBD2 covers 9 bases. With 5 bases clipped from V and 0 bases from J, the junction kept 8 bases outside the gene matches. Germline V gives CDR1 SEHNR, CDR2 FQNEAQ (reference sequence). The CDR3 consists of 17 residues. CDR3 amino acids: CASSAMGGRGSYNEQFF. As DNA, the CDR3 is TGTGCCAGCAGCGCCATGGGCGGGAGGGGCTCCTACAATGAGCAGTTCTTC.

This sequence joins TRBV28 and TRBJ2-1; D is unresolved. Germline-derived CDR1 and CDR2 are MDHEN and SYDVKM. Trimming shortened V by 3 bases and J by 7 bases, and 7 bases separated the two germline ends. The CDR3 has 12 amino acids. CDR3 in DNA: TGTGCCAGCAGTTTTGAGGTTAATGAGCAGTTCTTC. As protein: CASSFEVNEQFF.

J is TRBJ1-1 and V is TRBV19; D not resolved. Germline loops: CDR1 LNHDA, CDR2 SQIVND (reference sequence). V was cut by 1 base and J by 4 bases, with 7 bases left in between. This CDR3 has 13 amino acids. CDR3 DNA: TGTGCCAGTAGTATAGGAGAGGGCACTGAAGCTTTCTTT. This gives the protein CASSIGEGTEAFF. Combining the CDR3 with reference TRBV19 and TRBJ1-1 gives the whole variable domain DGGITQSPKYLFRKEGQNVTLSCEQNLNHDAMYWYRQDPGQGLRLIYYSQIVNDFQKGDIAEGYSVSREKKESFPLTVTSAQKNPTAFYLCASSIGEGTEAFFGQGTRLTVV.

In nucleotides, the CDR3 is TGTGCCAGCAGCACATGGAGGCAAACTCCAGATAATTCACCCCTCCACTTT. Protein sequence: CASSTWRQTPDNSPLHF. The V and J genes are TRBV21-1 and TRBJ1-6. TRBV21-1 is a pseudogene locus. The CDR3 is 17 residues long.

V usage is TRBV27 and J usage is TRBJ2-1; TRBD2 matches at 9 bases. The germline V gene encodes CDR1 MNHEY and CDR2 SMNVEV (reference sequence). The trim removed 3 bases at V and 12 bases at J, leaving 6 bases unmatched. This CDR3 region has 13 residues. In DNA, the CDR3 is TGTGCCAGCAGTTTTTCTAGCGGGGTTCGGCAGTTCTTC. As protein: CASSFSSGVRQFF.

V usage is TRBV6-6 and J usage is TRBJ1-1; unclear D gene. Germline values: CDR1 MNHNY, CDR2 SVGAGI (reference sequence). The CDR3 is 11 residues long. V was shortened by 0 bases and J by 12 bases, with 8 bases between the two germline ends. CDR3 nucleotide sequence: TGTGCCAGCAGTTACTCGACAATCACTTTCTTT. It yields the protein CASSYSTITFF.

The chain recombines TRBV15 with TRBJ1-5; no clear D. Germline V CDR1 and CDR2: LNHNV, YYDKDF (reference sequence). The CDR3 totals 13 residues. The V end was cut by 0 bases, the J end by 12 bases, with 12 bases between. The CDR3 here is CATSREHQRNQHF. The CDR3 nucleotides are TGTGCCACCAGCAGAGAACACCAACGAAACCAGCATTTT. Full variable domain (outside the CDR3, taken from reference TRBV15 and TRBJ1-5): DAMVIQNPRYQVTQFGKPVTLSCSQTLNHNVMYWYQQKSSQAPKLLFHYYDKDFNNEADTPDNFQSRRPNTSFCFLDIRSPGLGDTAMYLCATSREHQRNQHFGDGTRLSIL.

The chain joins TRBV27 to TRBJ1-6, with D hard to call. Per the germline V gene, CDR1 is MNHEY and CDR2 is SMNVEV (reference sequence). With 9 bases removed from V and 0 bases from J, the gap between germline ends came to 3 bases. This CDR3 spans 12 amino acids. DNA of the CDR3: TGTGCCAGGAGCTCCTATAATTCACCCCTCCACTTT. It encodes CARSSYNSPLHF.

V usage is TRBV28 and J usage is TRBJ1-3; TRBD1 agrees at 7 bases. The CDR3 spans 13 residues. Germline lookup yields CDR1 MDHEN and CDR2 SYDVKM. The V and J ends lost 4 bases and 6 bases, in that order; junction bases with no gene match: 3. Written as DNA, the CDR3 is TGTGCCAGCAGTTGGGGACAGATAAACACCATATATTTT. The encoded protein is CASSWGQINTIYF.

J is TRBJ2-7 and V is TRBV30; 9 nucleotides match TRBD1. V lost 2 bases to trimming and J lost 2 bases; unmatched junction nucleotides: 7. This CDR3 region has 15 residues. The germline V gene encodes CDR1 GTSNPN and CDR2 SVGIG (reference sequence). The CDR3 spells CAWSPDRGAAYEQYF. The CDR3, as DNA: TGTGCCTGGAGTCCCGACAGGGGGGCCGCCTACGAGCAGTACTTC.